These 9 T cell receptor beta chains share one sample of origin, sequenced in a study of vaccination and CD4 T cells after COVID-19. A single record per CDR3 protein comes from TCRdb applying MiXCR to the PCR reads. The table records approximately 19,000 distinct CDR3 sequences, over 45% of them present only once. The sequences come from CD4+ T cells from blood, collected after SARS-CoV-2 vaccination. These receptor sequences come from a human donor who had recovered from COVID-19.

This clonotype was seen only once. The rearrangement links TRBV6-1 to TRBJ2-5; D gene ambiguous. CDR1 MNHNS and CDR2 SASEGT come from the germline V gene. With 6 bases removed from V and 4 bases from J, the gap between germline ends came to 15 bases. This CDR3 region has 14 residues. CDR3 sequence reads: CASSPRSARETQYF. The CDR3 nucleotides read TGTGCCAGCAGCCCCAGATCGGCCAGAGAGACCCAGTACTTC.

The chain links TRBV19 to TRBJ1-3, with D uncertain. Germline assignment: CDR1 LNHDA and CDR2 SQIVND (reference sequence). CDR3 length: 12 amino acids. V shed 7 bases and J shed 2 bases, with 6 bases lying between them. The CDR3 nucleotides read TGTGCCAGTACCTCAACTGGAAACACCATATATTTT. It specifies CASTSTGNTIYF.

V is TRBV5-3 and J is TRBJ2-7; unclear D gene. TRBV5-3 falls under the ORF class, with uncertain function. The CDR3 sequence is 17 residues long. The V end lost 2 bases, the J end lost 3 bases, and 21 bases lay between the germline ends. The CDR3 DNA follows: TGTGCCAGAAGCTTCCGGCGCGAGACCGGAGCTAACTACGAGCAGTACTTC. Translating it yields CARSFRRETGANYEQYF.

The genes are TRBV27 and TRBJ2-7; tentatively, D is TRBD2 (6 bases). The CDR3 runs 14 residues. Germline values: CDR1 MNHEY, CDR2 SMNVEV (reference sequence). The ends were cut back, 10 bases at V and 4 bases at J, with 20 bases in the middle. In DNA form, the CDR3 reads TGTGCCAACCACTCTGGGAGGTTCGGGTACGAGCAGTACTTC. Amino acid sequence: CANHSGRFGYEQYF.

This clonotype appeared once. The V and J genes are TRBV7-9 and TRBJ1-1; no reliable D call. The CDR3 contains 13 residues. The V end lost 6 bases, the J end lost 2 bases, and 10 bases lay between the germline ends. Germline CDR1 and CDR2: SEHNR and FQNEAQ (reference sequence). The DNA for the CDR3 is TGTGCCAGCAGACCGGAACCAAACACTGAAGCTTTCTTT. This gives the protein CASRPEPNTEAFF.

This chain uses TRBV4-1 with TRBJ2-1; D ambiguous. This CDR3 has 14 residues. Germline lookup yields CDR1 MGHRA and CDR2 YSYEKL. Trimming stripped 0 bases from V and 5 bases from J, with 8 bases between. In DNA form, the CDR3 reads TGCGCCAGCAGCCAAGAAGAGTTTAACAATGAGCAGTTCTTC. It encodes CASSQEEFNNEQFF.

V and J are TRBV18 and TRBJ1-5; 7 bases match TRBD1. J was trimmed by 4 bases and V by 0 bases; bases with no gene match: 0. This CDR3 is 14 amino acids long. CDR1 is KGHSH and CDR2 is LQKENI in the germline V gene. Here the CDR3 reads CASSPPQGNQPQHF. The CDR3 coding sequence is TGTGCCAGCTCACCACCACAGGGGAATCAGCCCCAGCATTTT.

This clonotype has a handful of counts. CDR3 coding DNA: TGTGCCAGCAGCCGACCCCTAAACACCGGGGAGCTGTTTTTT. This gives the protein CASSRPLNTGELFF. V usage is TRBV7-2 and J usage is TRBJ2-2; D call uncertain. CDR3 length equals 14 residues. Trimming removed 5 bases from V and 2 bases from J, with 9 bases in between. Germline-derived CDR1 and CDR2 are SGHTA and FQGNSA.

V is TRBV6-1 and J is TRBJ2-5, with D possibly being TRBD1 (5 bases). The CDR3 covers 12 residues. Trimming cost V 6 bases and J 4 bases, with 9 bases left between them. CDR1 MNHNS and CDR2 SASEGT come from the germline V gene. In DNA form, the CDR3 reads TGTGCCAGCAGCGACAGCCCAGAGACCCAGTACTTC. Translating gives CASSDSPETQYF.